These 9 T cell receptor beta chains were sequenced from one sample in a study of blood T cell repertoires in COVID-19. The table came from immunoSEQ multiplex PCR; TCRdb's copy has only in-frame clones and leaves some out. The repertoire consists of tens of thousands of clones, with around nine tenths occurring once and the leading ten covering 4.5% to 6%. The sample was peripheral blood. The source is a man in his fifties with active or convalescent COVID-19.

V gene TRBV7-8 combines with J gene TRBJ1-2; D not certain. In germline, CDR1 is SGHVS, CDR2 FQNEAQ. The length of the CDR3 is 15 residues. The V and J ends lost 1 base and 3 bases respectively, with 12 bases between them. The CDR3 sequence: CASSLVAAGDYGYTF. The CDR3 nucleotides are TGTGCCAGCAGCTTAGTAGCAGCCGGAGACTATGGCTACACCTTC.

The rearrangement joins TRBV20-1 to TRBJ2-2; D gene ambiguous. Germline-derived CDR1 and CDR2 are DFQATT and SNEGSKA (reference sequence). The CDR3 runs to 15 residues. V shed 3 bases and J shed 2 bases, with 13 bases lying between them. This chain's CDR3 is CSASRPTSNTGELFF. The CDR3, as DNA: TGCAGTGCTAGTCGTCCTACCTCAAACACCGGGGAGCTGTTTTTT.

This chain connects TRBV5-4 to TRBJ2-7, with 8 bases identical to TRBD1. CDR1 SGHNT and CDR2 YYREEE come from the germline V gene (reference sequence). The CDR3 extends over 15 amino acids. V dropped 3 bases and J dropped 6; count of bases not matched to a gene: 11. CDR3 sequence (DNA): TGTGCCAGCAGCTCCGGACAGGGTACGGGTCTCGAGCAGTACTTC. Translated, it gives CASSSGQGTGLEQYF.

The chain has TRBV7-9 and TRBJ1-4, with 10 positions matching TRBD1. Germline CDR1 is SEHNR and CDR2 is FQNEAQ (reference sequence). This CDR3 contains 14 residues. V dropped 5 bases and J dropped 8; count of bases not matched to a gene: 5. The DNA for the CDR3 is TGTGCCAGCAGCGACCGGGACAGGGGAGAAAAACTGTTTTTT. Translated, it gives CASSDRDRGEKLFF.

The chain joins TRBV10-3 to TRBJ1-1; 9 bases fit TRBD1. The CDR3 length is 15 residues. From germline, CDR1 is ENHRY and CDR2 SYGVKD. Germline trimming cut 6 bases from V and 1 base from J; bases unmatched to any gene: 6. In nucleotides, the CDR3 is TGTGCCATCAGGGGGGGACAGGGCGAGAACACTGAAGCTTTCTTT. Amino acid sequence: CAIRGGQGENTEAFF.

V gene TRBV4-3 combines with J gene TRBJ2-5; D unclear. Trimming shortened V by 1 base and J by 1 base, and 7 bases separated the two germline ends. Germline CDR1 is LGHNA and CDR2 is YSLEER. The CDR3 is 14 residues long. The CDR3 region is CASSQVWPQETQYF. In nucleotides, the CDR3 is TGCGCCAGCAGCCAAGTGTGGCCCCAAGAGACCCAGTACTTC.

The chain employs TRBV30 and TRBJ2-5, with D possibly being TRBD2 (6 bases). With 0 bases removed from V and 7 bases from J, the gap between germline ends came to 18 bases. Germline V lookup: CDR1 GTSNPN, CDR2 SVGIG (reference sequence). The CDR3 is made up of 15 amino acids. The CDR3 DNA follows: TGTGCCTGGAGTGTGCGGGGCACCCCCGCGGGGACCCAGTACTTC. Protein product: CAWSVRGTPAGTQYF.

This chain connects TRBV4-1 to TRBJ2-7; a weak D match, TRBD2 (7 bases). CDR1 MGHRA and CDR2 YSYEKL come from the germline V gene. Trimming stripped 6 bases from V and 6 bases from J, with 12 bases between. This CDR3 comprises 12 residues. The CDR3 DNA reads TGCGCCAGCAGAGGGGGGGGCTCCGAGCAGTACTTC. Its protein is CASRGGGSEQYF.

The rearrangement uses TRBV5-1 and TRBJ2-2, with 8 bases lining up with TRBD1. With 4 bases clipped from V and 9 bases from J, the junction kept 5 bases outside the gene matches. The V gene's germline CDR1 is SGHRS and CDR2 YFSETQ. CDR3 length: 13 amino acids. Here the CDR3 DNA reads TGCGCCAGCAGCAAAGGGGACAGGCGGGAGCTGTTTTTT. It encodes CASSKGDRRELFF. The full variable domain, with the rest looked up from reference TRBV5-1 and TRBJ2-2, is KAGVTQTPRYLIKTRGQQVTLSCSPISGHRSVSWYQQTPGQGLQFLFEYFSETQRNKGNFPGRFSGRQFSNSRSEMNVSTLELGDSALYLCASSKGDRRELFFGEGSRLTVL.